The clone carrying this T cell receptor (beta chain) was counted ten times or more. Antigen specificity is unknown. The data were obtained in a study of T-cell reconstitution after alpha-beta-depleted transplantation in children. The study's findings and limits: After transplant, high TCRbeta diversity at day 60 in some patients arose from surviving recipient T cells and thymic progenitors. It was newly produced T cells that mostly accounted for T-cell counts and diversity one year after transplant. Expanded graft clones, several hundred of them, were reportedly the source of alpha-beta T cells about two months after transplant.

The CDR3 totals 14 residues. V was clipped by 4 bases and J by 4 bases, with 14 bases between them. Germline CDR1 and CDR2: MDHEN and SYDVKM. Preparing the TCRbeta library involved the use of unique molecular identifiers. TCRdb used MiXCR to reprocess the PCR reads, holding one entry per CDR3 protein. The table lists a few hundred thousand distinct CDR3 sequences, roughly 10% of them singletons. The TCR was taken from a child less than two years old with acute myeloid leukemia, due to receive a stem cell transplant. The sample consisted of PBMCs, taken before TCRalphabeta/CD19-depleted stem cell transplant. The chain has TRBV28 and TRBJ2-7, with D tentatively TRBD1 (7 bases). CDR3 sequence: CASSYRGGSYEQYF. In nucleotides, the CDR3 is TGTGCCAGCAGTTACAGGGGAGGTTCTTACGAGCAGTACTTC. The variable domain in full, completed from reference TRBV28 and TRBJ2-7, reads DVKVTQSSRYLVKRTGEKVFLECVQDMDHENMFWYRQDPGLGLRLIYFSYDVKMKEKGDIPEGYSVSREKKERFSLILESASTNQTSMYLCASSYRGGSYEQYFGPGTRLTVT.